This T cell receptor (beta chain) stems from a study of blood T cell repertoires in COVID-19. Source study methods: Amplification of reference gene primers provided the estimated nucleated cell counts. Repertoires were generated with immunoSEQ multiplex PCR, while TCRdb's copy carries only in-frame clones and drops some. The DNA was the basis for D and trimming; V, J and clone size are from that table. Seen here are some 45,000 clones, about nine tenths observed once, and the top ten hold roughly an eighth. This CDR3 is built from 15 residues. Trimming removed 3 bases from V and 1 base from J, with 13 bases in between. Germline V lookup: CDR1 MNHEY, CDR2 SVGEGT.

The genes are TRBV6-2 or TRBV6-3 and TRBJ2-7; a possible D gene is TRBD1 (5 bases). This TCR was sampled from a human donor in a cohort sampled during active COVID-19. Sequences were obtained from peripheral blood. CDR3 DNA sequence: TGTGCCAGCAGTTATTTTGGGGCCAGATCCTACGAGCAGTACTTC. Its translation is CASSYFGARSYEQYF.